The clone carrying this TCR beta chain came up a few times. One end of the junction does not line up with germline, which may come from a read error. The data originate from a study of blood T cells in healthy people across ages. Next came a second PCR, run for about 7 to 12 cycles, which used a sample-barcoded 5' primer along with a J-beta primer mix. TCRdb re-analysed the 5' RACE reads in MiXCR, keeping a single row per CDR3 protein. Counted here are roughly 500,000 distinct CDR3 sequences, 27% occurring once; the ten biggest clones make up 15% to 20%. Peripheral blood from each donor was collected in a volume of approximately 10 milliliters. Per germline, CDR1 DFQATT and CDR2 SNEGSKA (reference sequence). CDR3 length: 13 amino acids.

This receptor was identified in a woman in her sixties or seventies in good health. Sequencing was done on a sample of blood. The chain uses TRBV20-1 and TRBJ2-3, with a tentative D call TRBD1 (6 bases). The chain's CDR3 is CSATGMGADTRYF. In DNA form, the CDR3 reads TGCAGTGCTACCGGAATGGGGGCAGATACGCGGTATTTT.